The 32 T cell receptor beta chains below were found in one sample sequenced in a study of T cell clonality in common variable immunodeficiency. Profiled with immunoSEQ multiplex PCR; TCRdb holds only in-frame clones, not every one. The specimen gives about 34,000 clones without singletons; the ten biggest hold 0.8% to 1%. Sequenced sample: peripheral blood mononuclear cells. The receptors stem from a person aged 18-70 years in good health.

The table lists this clone with many counts. The read ends 3 residues before the CDR3 terminus; that terminus is restored from the germline J gene. V and J are TRBV4-1 and TRBJ1-1, with TRBD1 as a possible D gene (6 bases). CDR3 size: 16 residues. CDR1 MGHRA and CDR2 YSYEKL come from the germline V gene. CDR3 sequence reads: CASRTSSRQRQEEAFF. The sequenced CDR3 bases are TGCGCCAGCAGGACTTCTTCCCGACAACGACAGGAAGAA.

In its sample, this clone was seen many times. The read terminates 3 residues ahead of where the CDR3 ends, so the germline J gene completes it. The chain combines TRBV7-2 with TRBJ2-7; 9 nucleotides agree with TRBD2. Germline V gives CDR1 SGHTA, CDR2 FQGNSA. Losses at the gene ends were 5 bases for V and 6 bases for J; bases not matched to a gene: 11. This CDR3 is built from 15 residues. Incomplete CDR3 DNA: TGTGCCAGCAGCCCCCCTAGCGGGGCACGTTTCGAG. Translated, it gives CASSPPSGARFE. The whole CDR3 sequence is CASSPPSGARFEQYF.

Ten or more counts support this clone. The DNA ends 3 residues before the CDR3 does, and the rest of the CDR3 is filled in from the germline J gene. The chain carries TRBV7-2 and TRBJ1-1; no definite D call. Germline V CDR1 and CDR2: SGHTA, FQGNSA. The length of the CDR3 is 13 residues. V was clipped by 2 bases and J by 1 base, with 5 bases between them. Incomplete CDR3 DNA: TGTGCCAGCAGCTTACCAGAGAACACTGAA. Protein product: CASSLPENTE. The whole CDR3 region reads CASSLPENTEAFF.

The table lists this clone with many counts. The CDR3 extends 3 residues past the end of the read, so its final part is completed from the germline J gene. The rearrangement uses TRBV7-8 and TRBJ1-3; TRBD1 might be the D (5 bases). The CDR3 loop spans 13 amino acids. V lost 8 bases and J lost 0, with 8 bases in between. Germline CDR1 SGHVS, CDR2 FQNEAQ. The sequenced part of the CDR3 DNA is TGTGCCAGCCGGGGGGACTCTGGAAACACC. Translation gives CASRGDSGNT. The full CDR3 protein reads CASRGDSGNTIYF.

This clone has a count of ten or more. The read stops 3 residues short of the end of the CDR3; the missing end is completed from the germline J gene. V is TRBV5-1 and J is TRBJ1-1; 7 nucleotides agree with TRBD1. CDR3 size: 16 residues. Germline V gene data show CDR1 as SGHRS and CDR2 as YFSETQ. The V and J ends lost 9 bases and 0 bases, in that order; junction bases with no gene match: 14. The CDR3 protein is CAINRDRGKMNTEAFF. The part of the CDR3 DNA that was read is TGCGCCATCAACCGGGACAGAGGAAAAATGAACACTGAA. The whole variable domain, remainder taken from reference TRBV5-1 and TRBJ1-1, is KAGVTQTPRYLIKTRGQQVTLSCSPISGHRSVSWYQQTPGQGLQFLFEYFSETQRNKGNFPGRFSGRQFSNSRSEMNVSTLELGDSALYLCAINRDRGKMNTEAFFGQGTRLTVV.

There are many counts of this clone. The read halts 3 residues ahead of the CDR3 end, with the missing end drawn from the germline J gene. V and J are TRBV5-8 and TRBJ1-2; TRBD1 agrees at 7 bases. Germline CDR1 SGHTS, CDR2 YDEGEE. The CDR3 runs to 13 residues. V dropped 6 bases and J dropped 7; count of bases not matched to a gene: 9. The CDR3 spells CASTPDRFGGYTF. Incomplete CDR3 DNA: TGTGCCAGCACCCCGGACAGGTTCGGTGGC. Supplemented by reference TRBV5-8 and TRBJ1-2, the full variable domain reads EAGVTQSPTHLIKTRGQQATLRCSPISGHTSVYWYQQALGLGLQFLLWYDEGEERNRGNFPPRFSGRQFPNYSSELNVNALELEDSALYLCASTPDRFGGYTFGSGTRLTVV.

In regard to this clone: The read ends 3 residues before the CDR3 terminus; that terminus is restored from the germline J gene. The chain recombines TRBV25-1 with TRBJ1-2; 8 bases fit TRBD1. Trimming cost V 1 base and J 7 bases; bases outside gene matches: 8. There are 15 residues in the CDR3. Germline-derived CDR1 and CDR2 are MGHDK and SYGVNS. This CDR3 reads CASSELGTGLGGYTF. The sequenced CDR3 bases are TGTGCCAGCAGTGAATTAGGGACAGGCTTGGGTGGC.

Ten or more counts support this clone. With the read ending 3 residues before the CDR3 end, the germline J gene is used to fill in that end. The genes are TRBV18 and TRBJ2-7; D perhaps matches TRBD1 (5 bases). The CDR3 is 15 residues long. Looked up from germline, CDR1 is KGHSH and CDR2 is LQKENI. V was clipped by 2 bases and J by 0 bases, with 11 bases between them. CDR3 residues: CASSPGPDTSYEQYF. The sequenced part of the CDR3 DNA is TGTGCCAGCTCACCAGGGCCGGACACCTCCTACGAG.

This clone showed up many times. The read ends 3 residues shy of where the CDR3 ends; the end is completed using the germline J gene. The gene calls are TRBV7-6 and TRBJ2-7; 10 bases map to TRBD1. CDR3 length: 16 amino acids. Germline V gives CDR1 SGHVS, CDR2 FNYEAQ. The ends lost 1 base at V and 2 bases at J; junction bases unmatched: 5. The CDR3 sequence: CASSLEGGTGAYEQYF. The sequenced CDR3 bases are TGTGCCAGCAGCTTAGAGGGGGGGACAGGGGCCTACGAG.

This clone was counted ten times or more. The read ends 3 residues before the CDR3 terminus; that terminus is restored from the germline J gene. The rearrangement joins TRBV3-1 (or the pseudogene TRBV3-2) to TRBJ2-7; D remains ambiguous. The CDR3 covers 13 residues. Germline V gene lookup returns CDR1 LGHDT and CDR2 YNNKEL (reference sequence). V lost 0 bases, J lost 6 bases, and 9 bases lay in between. Incomplete CDR3 DNA: TGTGCCAGCAGCCAAGACTTTAGTTCCGAG. Translating it yields CASSQDFSSE. The full-length CDR3 reads as CASSQDFSSEQYF.

This clone was observed many times. The CDR3 goes on 3 residues after the read ends, and that part is filled in from the germline J gene. The rearrangement links TRBV10-3 to TRBJ1-1; the D is unclear. Looked up from germline, CDR1 is ENHRY and CDR2 is SYGVKD. Trimming took 4 bases from V and 0 from J, leaving 6 bases between them. The CDR3 runs 13 residues. CDR3 DNA, as far as it was read: TGTGCCATCAGTGTAGACATGAACACTGAA. Protein: CAISVDMNTE. The full CDR3 reads CAISVDMNTEAFF.

This clone has ten or more counts. The read comes to an end 3 residues before the CDR3 does, leaving the germline J gene to fill in the end. This chain uses TRBV19 with TRBJ1-2; TRBD1 agrees at 7 bases. The germline CDR1 and CDR2 sequences are LNHDA and SQIVND (reference sequence). Trimming at V came to 6 bases and at J to 7 bases, leaving 8 bases not matched to a gene. The CDR3 totals 13 residues. This CDR3 reads CASRRQGVGGYTF. CDR3 DNA, as far as it was read: TGTGCCAGTAGGCGGCAGGGGGTAGGTGGC.

This clone was counted ten times or more. The read gets to within 3 residues of the CDR3 end, and the germline J gene fills in the rest. The rearrangement joins TRBV20-1 to TRBJ1-2; D may be TRBD1 (6 bases). Germline-derived CDR1 and CDR2 are DFQATT and SNEGSKA (reference sequence). V was cut by 3 bases and J by 1 base, with 12 bases left in between. The CDR3 sequence is 14 residues long. The sequenced CDR3 bases are TGCAGTGCTAGGAAGGACAGCGATAACTATGGC. Its protein is CSARKDSDNYG. Given in full, the CDR3 is CSARKDSDNYGYTF.

Many counts were recorded for this clone. The read terminates 3 residues before the CDR3 end, so the remaining end is supplied by the germline J gene. The chain uses TRBV20-1 and TRBJ1-3; the D is unclear. The V end lost 3 bases, the J end lost 0 bases, and 12 bases lay between the germline ends. This CDR3 is 15 amino acids long. Germline assignment: CDR1 DFQATT and CDR2 SNEGSKA (reference sequence). The sequenced part of the CDR3 DNA is TGCAGTGCTAGGGGCAGGCCATTCTCTGGAAACACC. It specifies CSARGRPFSGNT. The entire CDR3 protein is CSARGRPFSGNTIYF.

By its share, this clone is medium-sized. The CDR3 extends 3 residues past the end of the read, so its final part is completed from the germline J gene. J is TRBJ2-5 and V is TRBV9; weak D call: TRBD1 (5 bases). The CDR3 has 14 amino acids. V was clipped by 1 base and J by 3 bases, with 10 bases between them. The germline V gene has CDR1 SGDLS and CDR2 YYNGEE. The CDR3 spells CASSVRGKEETQYF. The sequenced part of the CDR3 DNA is TGTGCCAGCAGCGTAAGGGGAAAGGAAGAGACC. Combining the CDR3 with reference TRBV9 and TRBJ2-5 gives the whole variable domain DSGVTQTPKHLITATGQRVTLRCSPRSGDLSVYWYQQSLDQGLQFLIQYYNGEERAKGNILERFSAQQFPDLHSELNLSSLELGDSALYFCASSVRGKEETQYFGPGTRLLVL.

Notes on this clone: Sequencing ends 3 residues short of the CDR3 end; the germline J gene provides the rest. This chain joins TRBV19 and TRBJ1-5; 11 bases are shared with TRBD1. This CDR3 has 15 residues. The trim removed 7 bases at V and 6 bases at J, leaving 8 bases unmatched. CDR1 and CDR2 (germline): LNHDA, SQIVND (reference sequence). The sequenced CDR3 bases are TGTGCCAGTACCACACGGACAGGGGGCTTTCAGCCC. Translation gives CASTTRTGGFQP. The complete CDR3 reads CASTTRTGGFQPQHF.

This clone was seen many times. The read terminates 3 residues before the CDR3 end, so the remaining end is supplied by the germline J gene. The V gene is TRBV5-1, the J gene TRBJ1-5, with 8 bases matching TRBD1. CDR3 length equals 14 residues. V lost 4 bases and J lost 5; bases outside the gene matches: 5. Germline V gives CDR1 SGHRS, CDR2 YFSETQ. The sequenced part of the CDR3 DNA is TGCGCCAGCAGCCTTGACAGGGGAGATCAGCCC. Its translation is CASSLDRGDQP. The CDR3 in its entirety is CASSLDRGDQPQHF. Together with reference TRBV5-1 and TRBJ1-5, the CDR3 gives the full variable domain: KAGVTQTPRYLIKTRGQQVTLSCSPISGHRSVSWYQQTPGQGLQFLFEYFSETQRNKGNFPGRFSGRQFSNSRSEMNVSTLELGDSALYLCASSLDRGDQPQHFGDGTRLSIL.

This clone came up many times. The read ends 3 residues early relative to the CDR3; the germline J gene fills the gap. The V and J genes are TRBV30 and TRBJ2-2; 10 bases are a match to TRBD2. The V and J ends lost 0 bases and 8 bases, in that order; junction bases with no gene match: 12. The CDR3 runs to 17 residues. Looked up from germline, CDR1 is GTSNPN and CDR2 is SVGIG (reference sequence). Here the CDR3 reads CAWSVRFSGRPRGELFF. The CDR3 bases that were read are TGTGCCTGGAGTGTACGATTTAGCGGGAGGCCCAGAGGGGAG.

This clone was recorded at least ten times. The junction does not match germline at one end; this may be a read error. The read terminates 3 residues ahead of where the CDR3 ends, so the germline J gene completes it. This chain joins TRBV4-2 and TRBJ2-5, with 7 bases matching TRBD1. Per the germline V gene, CDR1 is LGHNA and CDR2 is YNFKEQ. This CDR3 comprises 17 residues. Here the CDR3 reads CASSQDLGHRGRETQYF. Incomplete CDR3 DNA: TGCGCCAGCAGCCAAGATCTGGGGCACAGGGGACGAGAGACC.

This clone was observed many times. CDR3 DNA (partial): TGTGCCAGCAGCTTACCGGGACATCCTCCCTACGAG. Translating it yields CASSLPGHPPYE. The full CDR3 protein reads CASSLPGHPPYEQYF. J is TRBJ2-7 and V is TRBV11-2; tentative D call: TRBD1 (6 bases). The read falls 3 residues short of the CDR3 end, and the missing part is taken from the germline J gene. This CDR3 comprises 15 residues. Germline loops: CDR1 SGHAT, CDR2 FQNNGV. The V gene lost 2 bases and the J gene lost 2 bases, with 13 bases spanning the gap.

This clone was picked up many times. The CDR3 extends 3 residues past the end of the read, so its final part is completed from the germline J gene. The rearrangement uses TRBV2 and TRBJ2-7; 7 bases are shared with TRBD1. CDR1 is SNHLY and CDR2 is FYNNEI in the germline V gene. The CDR3 has 14 amino acids. V lost 7 bases to trimming and J lost 4 bases; unmatched junction nucleotides: 10. Partial CDR3 DNA: TGTGCCAGCATCACGGACAGGATCGGATACGAG. Residues: CASITDRIGYE. The CDR3 in its entirety is CASITDRIGYEQYF.

In its sample, this clone was seen many times. The read ends 3 residues before the CDR3 terminus; that terminus is restored from the germline J gene. The V and J genes are TRBV11-2 and TRBJ1-4, with 7 positions matching TRBD1. Germline CDR1 and CDR2: SGHAT and FQNNGV. V trimming: 0 bases; J trimming: 8 bases; junction bases outside the gene matches: 3. The CDR3 has 14 amino acids. The CDR3 sequence is CASSLDRGSEKLFF. CDR3 DNA, as far as it was read: TGTGCCAGCAGCTTAGACAGGGGGAGCGAAAAA.

This clone was observed at least ten times. The read finishes 3 residues shy of the CDR3 end, and the germline J gene is used to complete it. The chain uses TRBV28 and TRBJ2-1; D is ambiguous. V was clipped by 4 bases and J by 5 bases, with 33 bases between them. This CDR3 contains 21 residues. Looked up from germline, CDR1 is MDHEN and CDR2 is SYDVKM. This CDR3 reads CASSSWAYSFISQERNNEQFF. CDR3 DNA (partial): TGTGCCAGCAGTTCTTGGGCGTACAGTTTTATATCACAAGAGAGAAACAATGAG.

This clone was observed at least ten times. The missing CDR3 end, 3 residues past where the read stops, is filled in from the germline J gene. The chain carries TRBV6-4 and TRBJ2-3, with D possibly matching TRBD2 (5 bases). CDR1 and CDR2 from the germline V gene are MRHNA and SNTAGT. With 4 bases removed from V and 3 bases from J, the gap between germline ends came to 11 bases. The CDR3 consists of 14 residues. CDR3 bases read: TGTGCCAGCAGTGCGGGGAGACTGACAGATACG. As protein: CASSAGRLTDT. The CDR3 as a whole reads CASSAGRLTDTQYF.

This clone showed up many times. From the germline J gene comes the end of the CDR3, since the read stops 3 residues before it. The V gene is TRBV5-6, the J gene TRBJ2-3; tentatively, D is TRBD2 (5 bases). In germline, CDR1 is SGHDT, CDR2 YYEEEE. V lost 3 bases and J lost 6, with 5 bases in between. This CDR3 is 11 amino acids long. Incomplete CDR3 DNA: TGTGCCAGCAGCTCGGGGGATACG. This encodes CASSSGDT. Given in full, the CDR3 is CASSSGDTQYF.

This clone was found many times. CDR3 region: CASSSPRDTQYF. The covered CDR3 bases are TGTGCCAGCAGCTCACCTAGGGATACG. J is TRBJ2-3 and V is TRBV7-2; D uncertain. The read ends 3 residues before the CDR3 terminus; that terminus is restored from the germline J gene. Between the trimmed V and J ends, which lost 4 bases and 6 bases, there was a span of 8 bases. The CDR3 runs 12 residues. CDR1 and CDR2 (germline): SGHTA, FQGNSA. The full variable domain, completed using reference TRBV7-2 and TRBJ2-3, is GAGVSQSPSNKVTEKGKDVELRCDPISGHTALYWYRQSLGQGLEFLIYFQGNSAPDKSGLPSDRFSAERTGGSVSTLTIQRTQQEDSAVYLCASSSPRDTQYFGPGTRLTVL.

This clone appeared many times. The CDR3 end is not reached by the read, which stops 3 residues before it; the germline J gene fills it in. The rearrangement joins TRBV6-2 or TRBV6-3 to TRBJ2-7, with TRBD1 matching 8 bases. Trimming cost V 7 bases and J 2 bases; bases outside gene matches: 4. The CDR3 runs 13 residues. Germline-derived CDR1 and CDR2 are MNHEY and SVGEGT. The DNA read from the CDR3 is TGTGCCAGCACCTCGGACAGGGCCTACGAG. It is translated as CASTSDRAYE. The full CDR3 sequence reads CASTSDRAYEQYF.

This clone was detected many times. The read comes to an end 3 residues before the CDR3 does, leaving the germline J gene to fill in the end. The V gene is TRBV5-6, the J gene TRBJ2-2; 7 bases are shared with TRBD1. The CDR3 covers 14 residues. V shed 7 bases and J 0 bases; nucleotides not matched to a gene: 3. CDR1 is SGHDT, CDR2 YYEEEE, per germline. The sequenced CDR3 bases are TGTGCCAGCTACAGGGGTTCGAACACCGGGGAG. Amino acid sequence: CASYRGSNTGE. The full CDR3 sequence reads CASYRGSNTGELFF.

The table lists this clone with many counts. CDR3 sequence: CASTVGRGNMNTEAFF. Partial CDR3 DNA: TGTGCCAGTACCGTGGGCAGGGGGAATATGAACACTGAA. The rearrangement uses TRBV19 and TRBJ1-1; TRBD1 matches 7 bases. The read ends 3 residues shy of where the CDR3 ends; the end is completed using the germline J gene. Germline-derived CDR1 and CDR2 are LNHDA and SQIVND (reference sequence). The CDR3 sequence is 16 residues long. V lost 7 bases and J lost 0; bases outside the gene matches: 11. Complete variable domain (other parts from reference TRBV19 and TRBJ1-1): DGGITQSPKYLFRKEGQNVTLSCEQNLNHDAMYWYRQDPGQGLRLIYYSQIVNDFQKGDIAEGYSVSREKKESFPLTVTSAQKNPTAFYLCASTVGRGNMNTEAFFGQGTRLTVV.

In its sample, this clone was seen many times. The sequence runs out 3 residues before the end of the CDR3; the remainder is reconstructed from the germline J gene. V gene TRBV7-9 combines with J gene TRBJ2-3; weak D call: TRBD1 (6 bases). Germline V CDR1 and CDR2: SEHNR, FQNEAQ (reference sequence). This CDR3 is built from 13 residues. Trimming removed 5 bases at V and 2 bases at J, with 8 bases between. CDR3 bases read: TGTGCCAGCAGCCGGGACAACACAGATACG. This gives the protein CASSRDNTDT. The whole CDR3 protein reads CASSRDNTDTQYF.

This clone has at least ten counts. The read finishes 3 residues shy of the CDR3 end, and the germline J gene is used to complete it. The chain links TRBV5-5 to TRBJ2-5, with 9 bases lining up with TRBD1. The CDR3 length is 15 residues. Germline values: CDR1 SGHKS, CDR2 YYEKEE (reference sequence). J gave up 4 bases and V 2 bases, and 6 bases lay outside the gene matches. The CDR3 here is CASSLPGQGLETQYF. CDR3 DNA (partial): TGTGCCAGCAGCTTACCGGGACAGGGTTTAGAGACC.

This clone was counted many times. The DNA ends 3 residues before the CDR3 does, and the rest of the CDR3 is filled in from the germline J gene. The V and J genes are TRBV6-2 or TRBV6-3 and TRBJ2-3; no firm D call. Looked up from germline, CDR1 is MNHEY and CDR2 is SVGEGT. The CDR3 has 12 residues. Trimming took 6 bases from V and 0 from J, leaving 4 bases between them. CDR3 sequence reads: CASRSSTDTQYF. Incomplete CDR3 DNA: TGTGCCAGCAGGTCTAGCACAGATACG.